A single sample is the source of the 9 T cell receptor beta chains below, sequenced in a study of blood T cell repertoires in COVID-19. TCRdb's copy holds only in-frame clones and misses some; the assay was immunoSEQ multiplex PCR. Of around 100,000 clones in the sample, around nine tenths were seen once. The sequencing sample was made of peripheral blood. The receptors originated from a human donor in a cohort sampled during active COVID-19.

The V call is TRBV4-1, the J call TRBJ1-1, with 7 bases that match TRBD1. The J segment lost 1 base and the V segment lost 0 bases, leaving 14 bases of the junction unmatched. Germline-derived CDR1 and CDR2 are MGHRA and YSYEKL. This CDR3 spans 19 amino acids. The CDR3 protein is CASSQEGGVGRGRNTEAFF. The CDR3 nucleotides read TGCGCCAGCAGCCAAGAAGGAGGAGTAGGCAGGGGGAGGAACACTGAAGCTTTCTTT.

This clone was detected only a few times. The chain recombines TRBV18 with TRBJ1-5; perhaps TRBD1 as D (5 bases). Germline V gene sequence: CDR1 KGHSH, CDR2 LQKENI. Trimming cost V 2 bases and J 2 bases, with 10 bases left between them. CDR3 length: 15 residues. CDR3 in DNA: TGTGCCAGCTCACCATCGCAGGGTGGCAATCAGCCCCAGCATTTT. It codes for CASSPSQGGNQPQHF.

CDR3 amino acids: CASSLSGGATYEQYF. CDR3 DNA sequence: TGCGCCAGCAGCTTGAGCGGGGGGGCCACCTACGAGCAGTACTTC. The chain links TRBV5-1 to TRBJ2-7; 10 bases are a match to TRBD2. CDR1 is SGHRS and CDR2 is YFSETQ in the germline V gene. The CDR3 is 15 residues long. V shed 1 base, J shed 2 bases, and the junction held 3 bases outside the gene matches.

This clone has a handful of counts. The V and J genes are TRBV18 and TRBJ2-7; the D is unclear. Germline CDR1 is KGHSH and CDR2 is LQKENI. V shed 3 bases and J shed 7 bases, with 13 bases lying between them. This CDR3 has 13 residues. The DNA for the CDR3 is TGTGCCAGCTCACCCGACTTGTTAGGAGAGCAGTACTTC. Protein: CASSPDLLGEQYF.

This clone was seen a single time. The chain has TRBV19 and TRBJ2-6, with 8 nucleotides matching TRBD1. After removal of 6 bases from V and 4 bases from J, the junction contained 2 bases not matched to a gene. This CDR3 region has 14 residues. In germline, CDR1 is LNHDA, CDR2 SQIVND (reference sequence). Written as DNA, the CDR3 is TGTGCCAGTAGGACAGGGGCAGGGGCCAACGTCCTGACTTTC. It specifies CASRTGAGANVLTF.

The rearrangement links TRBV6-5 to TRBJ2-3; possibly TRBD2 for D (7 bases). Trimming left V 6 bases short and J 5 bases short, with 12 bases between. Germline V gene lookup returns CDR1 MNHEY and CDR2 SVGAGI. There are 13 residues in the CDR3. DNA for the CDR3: TGTGCCAGCAGCGGGGGGCAGGGAGATACGCAGTATTTT. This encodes CASSGGQGDTQYF.

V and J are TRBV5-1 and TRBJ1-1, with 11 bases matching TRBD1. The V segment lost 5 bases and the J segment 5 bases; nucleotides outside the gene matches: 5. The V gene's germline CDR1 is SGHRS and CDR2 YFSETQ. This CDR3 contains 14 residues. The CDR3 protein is CASSSGQGATEAFF. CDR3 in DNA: TGCGCCAGCAGTTCCGGACAGGGGGCAACTGAAGCTTTCTTT.

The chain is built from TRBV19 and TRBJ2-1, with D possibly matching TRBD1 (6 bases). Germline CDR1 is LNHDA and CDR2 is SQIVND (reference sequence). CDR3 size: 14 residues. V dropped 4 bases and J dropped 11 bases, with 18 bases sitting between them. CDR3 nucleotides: TGTGCCAGTAGTACCCCCCAACAGGGAAAAAAGCAGTTCTTC. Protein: CASSTPQQGKKQFF.

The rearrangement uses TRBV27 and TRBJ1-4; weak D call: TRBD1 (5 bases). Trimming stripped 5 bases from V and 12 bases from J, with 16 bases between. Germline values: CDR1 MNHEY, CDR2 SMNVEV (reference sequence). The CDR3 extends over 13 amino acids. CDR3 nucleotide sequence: TGTGCCAGCAGTCTGGGACCTCCGGGGGAACTGTTTTTT. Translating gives CASSLGPPGELFF. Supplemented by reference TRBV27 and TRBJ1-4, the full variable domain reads EAQVTQNPRYLITVTGKKLTVTCSQNMNHEYMSWYRQDPGLGLRQIYYSMNVEVTDKGDVPEGYKVSRKEKRNFPLILESPSPNQTSLYFCASSLGPPGELFFGSGTQLSVL.